This T cell receptor (beta chain) is drawn from a study of lymphopenia after photon versus proton radiotherapy. Data came from immunoSEQ multiplex PCR; TCRdb stores just in-frame clones and leaves some out. Of some 30,000 clones detected, 87% appear once; the ten largest clones hold around 50%. The germline V gene has CDR1 LNHDA and CDR2 SQIVND (reference sequence). V gave up 5 bases and J gave up 2 bases, with 15 bases separating them. The CDR3 sequence is 15 residues long. Study-level points and caveats: In patients who died, overall survival fell as post-nadir TCR diversity dropped more. Authors raise, but do not show, better survival with proton therapy. Photon-treated patients lost naive T cells and TCR diversity; proton-treated stayed stable.

For this clone: The antigen remains undetermined.

The starting material was peripheral blood, obtained from a patient treated with proton-based radiotherapy. The sequence was obtained from an older woman with cholangiocarcinoma. Some clones in this sample may be carry-over from other donors' samples. The rearrangement links TRBV19 to TRBJ2-5; a possible D gene is TRBD2 (5 bases). The CDR3 is CASSPFGLNQETQYF. The DNA of the CDR3 is TGTGCCAGTAGTCCCTTTGGACTTAATCAAGAGACCCAGTACTTC.